This entry concerns a single T cell receptor (beta chain). The target antigen is unknown. Measured with immunoSEQ multiplex PCR; TCRdb has only the in-frame clones, and not every one. This repertoire shows over 100,000 clones, around 94% found once; its top ten account for around 1.2%. This sample stems from a study of graft-versus-host responses after intestinal transplantation. About the research overall: Those transplanted obtained multivisceral, liver-intestinal, or isolated intestinal grafts. Every one of the recipients received anti-thymocyte globulin induction and afterwards took tacrolimus and steroids for around 3 years. Study observations and caveats: Recipient marrow contained GvH clones, some of which appeared first in ileum or blood. Association was observed between peak circulating GvH clone levels and early post-transplant HvG declines.

Trimming removed 3 bases at V and 6 bases at J, with 11 bases between. Looked up from germline, CDR1 is MNHEY and CDR2 is SMNVEV (reference sequence). The CDR3 is made up of 13 amino acids. The chain recombines TRBV27 with TRBJ1-1; no clear D gene. The origin of this receptor is a human donor who was the organ donor for an intestinal transplant. This specimen consisted of unstimulated CD8+ T cells sorted from spleen or lymph node cells, obtained before transplant. CDR3 nucleotide sequence: TGTGCCAGCAGTTTGGCCCCCCGAGCTGAAGCTTTCTTT. It specifies CASSLAPRAEAFF.